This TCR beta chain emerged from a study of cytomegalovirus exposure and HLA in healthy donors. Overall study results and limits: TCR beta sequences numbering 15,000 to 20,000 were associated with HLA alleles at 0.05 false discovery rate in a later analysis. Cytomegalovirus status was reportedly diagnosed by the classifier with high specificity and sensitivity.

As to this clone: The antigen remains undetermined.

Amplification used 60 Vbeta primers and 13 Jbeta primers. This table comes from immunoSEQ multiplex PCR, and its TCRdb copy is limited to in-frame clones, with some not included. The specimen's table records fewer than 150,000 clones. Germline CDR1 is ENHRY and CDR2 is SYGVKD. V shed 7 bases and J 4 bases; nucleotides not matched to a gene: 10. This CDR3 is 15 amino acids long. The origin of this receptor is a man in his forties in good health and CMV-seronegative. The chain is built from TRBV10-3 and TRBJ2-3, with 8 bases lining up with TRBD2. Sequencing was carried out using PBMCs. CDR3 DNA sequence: TGTGCCATCATGCCCGGACTAGCCTCGTCAGATACGCAGTATTTT. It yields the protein CAIMPGLASSDTQYF.